Below are 21 T cell receptor beta chains sequenced from a single sample in a study of T cell responses to AZD1222 COVID-19 vaccine. Measured with immunoSEQ multiplex PCR; TCRdb has only the in-frame clones, and not every one. The sample carries roughly 180,000 clones, around 92% recorded once. The sample consisted of peripheral blood, taken on day 0 of AZD1222 vaccination. The receptors derive from an adult in good health.

This sequence joins TRBV24-1 and TRBJ1-2; D uncertain. V was trimmed by 2 bases and J by 3 bases, leaving 9 bases between them. The CDR3 consists of 14 residues. CDR1 and CDR2 from the germline V gene are KGHDR and SFDVKD. CDR3 sequence reads: CATSDWTADYGYTF. The CDR3 DNA sequence: TGTGCCACCAGTGATTGGACGGCCGACTATGGCTACACCTTC.

The chain carries TRBV28 and TRBJ2-4; D may correspond to TRBD1 or TRBD2 (6 bases each). CDR3 size: 16 residues. V lost 5 bases and J 1 base, leaving 15 bases between the germline ends. Germline lookup yields CDR1 MDHEN and CDR2 SYDVKM. This CDR3 is CASSIGGTLAKNIQYF. CDR3 DNA: TGTGCCAGCAGTATAGGGGGGACACTGGCCAAAAACATTCAGTACTTC.

This clone was seen once. The chain couples TRBV21-1 to TRBJ2-2; TRBD1 is the table's D call, not checked against the DNA. TRBV21-1 has pseudogene status. The CDR3 is 20 amino acids. Here the CDR3 reads CASKHDWTGGAAVGTGELFF. CDR3 bases: TGTGCCAGCAAGCACGACTGGACAGGGGGCGCCGCGGTGGGAACCGGGGAGCTGTTTTTT.

The V gene is TRBV7-6, the J gene TRBJ2-1; D perhaps matches TRBD2 (5 bases). Germline CDR1 SGHVS, CDR2 FNYEAQ. V was shortened by 1 base and J by 10 bases, with 20 bases between the two germline ends. There are 16 residues in the CDR3. The CDR3 coding sequence is TGTGCCAGCAGCTTAGTCGGAGGACCCCAAACGAAGGAGCAGTTCTTC. This translates into CASSLVGGPQTKEQFF.

This sequence joins TRBV15 and TRBJ2-7, with TRBD1 matching over 9 bases. The CDR3 runs 18 residues. V gave up 3 bases and J gave up 3 bases; unmatched junction bases: 15. CDR1 LNHNV and CDR2 YYDKDF come from the germline V gene (reference sequence). The CDR3 bases are TGTGCCACCAGCAGTCCACAGGGGGCGCGGGCGGGGTTCTACGAGCAGTACTTC. This gives the protein CATSSPQGARAGFYEQYF.

V gene TRBV7-9 combines with J gene TRBJ2-7; 9 positions agree with TRBD2. The CDR3 covers 16 residues. With V trimmed by 4 bases and J by 2 bases, 9 bases remained unmatched. CDR1 is SEHNR and CDR2 is FQNEAQ in the germline V gene (reference sequence). The CDR3 sequence: CASSSSAGGRTYEQYF. The CDR3 DNA follows: TGTGCCAGCAGCTCCTCAGCGGGAGGCCGCACCTACGAGCAGTACTTC. Full variable domain (outside the CDR3, taken from reference TRBV7-9 and TRBJ2-7): DTGVSQNPRHKITKRGQNVTFRCDPISEHNRLYWYRQTLGQGPEFLTYFQNEAQLEKSRLLSDRFSAERPKGSFSTLEIQRTEQGDSAMYLCASSSSAGGRTYEQYFGPGTRLTVT.

This sequence joins TRBV4-2 and TRBJ2-7; 7 bases are shared with TRBD2. CDR3 length: 15 residues. V dropped 3 bases and J dropped 0; count of bases not matched to a gene: 5. From germline, CDR1 is LGHNA and CDR2 YNFKEQ. DNA for the CDR3: TGTGCCAGCAGCCAGTCTCGCGGGAGCTCCTACGAGCAGTACTTC. Its protein product is CASSQSRGSSYEQYF.

This clone was observed once. The chain recombines TRBV4-2 with TRBJ1-3; D is undetermined. V was trimmed by 0 bases and J by 9 bases, leaving 12 bases between them. Germline loops: CDR1 LGHNA, CDR2 YNFKEQ. CDR3 length equals 14 residues. The CDR3 coding sequence is TGTGCCAGCAGCCAAGATCTTTTAGGGTCCACCATATATTTT. This encodes CASSQDLLGSTIYF.

The CDR3 nucleotides are TGTGCCAGCACAAACAACAGGGTGATGCACGGGGAGCTGTTTTTT. The encoded protein is CASTNNRVMHGELFF. The chain links TRBV28 to TRBJ2-2; tentative D call: TRBD1 (6 bases). Trimming removed 7 bases at V and 7 bases at J, with 19 bases between. This CDR3 region has 15 residues. Germline CDR1 and CDR2: MDHEN and SYDVKM.

Concerning this clone itself: Germline and junction disagree at one end, which may indicate a read error. The V gene is TRBV7-7, the J gene TRBJ2-5; D possibly uses TRBD1 or TRBD2 (8 bases each). Germline-derived CDR1 and CDR2 are SSHAT and FNYEAQ (reference sequence). The CDR3 runs 17 residues. The CDR3 here is CASSPGGRGLVSETQYF. As DNA, the CDR3 is TGTGCTAGCAGCCCAGGGGGCCGGGGACTAGTTTCGGAGACCCAGTACTTC.

The chain joins TRBV6-1 to TRBJ2-7, with D perhaps being TRBD1 or TRBD2 (5 bases each). Per germline, CDR1 MNHNS and CDR2 SASEGT. V dropped 2 bases and J dropped 2 bases, with 13 bases sitting between them. This CDR3 contains 15 residues. As DNA, the CDR3 is TGTGCCAGCAGTGAACACCATCGAGGGGCCTACGAGCAGTACTTC. This encodes CASSEHHRGAYEQYF.

The chain recombines TRBV5-4 with TRBJ1-2; D perhaps matches TRBD1 (5 bases). The CDR3 is 13 amino acids. V was cut by 0 bases and J by 5 bases, with 8 bases left in between. Per germline, CDR1 SGHNT and CDR2 YYREEE (reference sequence). CDR3 DNA sequence: TGTGCCAGCAGCTTGGCGGGGGAGTATGGCTACACCTTC. This translates into CASSLAGEYGYTF.

Points on this clone: The same CDR3 also results from other DNA sequences found in this sample. The J gene is TRBJ1-2, the V gene TRBV12-3 or TRBV12-4; D unresolved. The CDR3 is 13 amino acids. The V end was cut by 3 bases, the J end by 2 bases, with 7 bases between. This chain's CDR3 is CASSLSANYGYTF. The CDR3 bases are TGTGCCAGCAGTTTGTCAGCAAACTATGGCTACACCTTC.

This chain links TRBV23-1 with TRBJ2-1; 7 bases fit TRBD1. TRBV23-1 qualifies as an ORF whose function is uncertain. The CDR3 consists of 13 residues. Trimming took 4 bases from V and 9 from J; bases not matched to a gene: 6. CDR3 sequence: CASSLDRDPEQFF. The CDR3, as DNA: TGCGCCAGCAGTCTTGACAGGGATCCTGAGCAGTTCTTC.

This rearrangement joins TRBV5-8 to TRBJ1-6, with D hard to call. The CDR3 spans 17 residues. Trimming removed 4 bases at V and 4 bases at J, with 18 bases between. Germline V gene lookup returns CDR1 SGHTS and CDR2 YDEGEE. CDR3 protein: CASSLTPGALYNSPLHF. In DNA, the CDR3 is TGTGCCAGCAGCCTTACTCCGGGAGCCCTGTATAATTCACCCCTCCACTTT. Combining the CDR3 with reference TRBV5-8 and TRBJ1-6 gives the whole variable domain EAGVTQSPTHLIKTRGQQATLRCSPISGHTSVYWYQQALGLGLQFLLWYDEGEERNRGNFPPRFSGRQFPNYSSELNVNALELEDSALYLCASSLTPGALYNSPLHFGNGTRLTVT.

The chain joins TRBV5-4 to TRBJ2-3; 12 nucleotides match TRBD2. Germline CDR1 and CDR2: SGHNT and YYREEE (reference sequence). V lost 3 bases and J lost 5; bases outside the gene matches: 10. CDR3 length equals 17 residues. The CDR3 bases are TGTGCCAGCAGCTCTCTGACTAGCGGGAGAGTTGTAGATACGCAGTATTTT. This translates into CASSSLTSGRVVDTQYF.

The V and J genes are TRBV5-5 and TRBJ1-1; 9 bases are a match to TRBD1. The CDR3 consists of 13 residues. V was clipped by 4 bases and J by 5 bases; unmatched bases: 3. Germline V gives CDR1 SGHKS, CDR2 YYEKEE (reference sequence). The CDR3 sequence is CASSDRGWTEAFF. CDR3 bases: TGTGCCAGCAGCGACAGGGGGTGGACTGAAGCTTTCTTT.

The chain couples TRBV10-3 to TRBJ2-4, with D possibly being TRBD2 (6 bases). CDR3 length equals 14 residues. Trimming pared 3 bases from V and 8 bases from J, leaving 14 bases between. The germline V gene has CDR1 ENHRY and CDR2 SYGVKD. The CDR3 spells CAISELAPGDIQYF. As DNA, the CDR3 is TGTGCCATCAGTGAACTCGCTCCGGGGGACATTCAGTACTTC.

The chain is built from TRBV27 and TRBJ2-1; 12 nucleotides match TRBD2. Trimming removed 4 bases from V and 6 bases from J; junction bases left unmatched: 13. The CDR3 length is 18 residues. The germline gives CDR1 MNHEY, CDR2 SMNVEV (reference sequence). As DNA, the CDR3 is TGTGCCAGCAGTTCGATCGCCCTACTAGCGGGAGGTTCCAATGAGCAGTTCTTC. Translated: CASSSIALLAGGSNEQFF.

The V and J genes are TRBV20-1 and TRBJ2-3; D is uncertain. V lost 3 bases, J lost 2 bases, and 3 bases lay in between. Germline CDR1 is DFQATT and CDR2 is SNEGSKA (reference sequence). There are 11 residues in the CDR3. CDR3 in DNA: TGCAGTGCTAGGGTCACAGATACGCAGTATTTT. This encodes CSARVTDTQYF.

The rearrangement joins TRBV15 to TRBJ1-5; D gene ambiguous. V dropped 8 bases and J dropped 4 bases, with 9 bases sitting between them. CDR3 length equals 12 residues. Per the germline V gene, CDR1 is LNHNV and CDR2 is YYDKDF (reference sequence). In DNA, the CDR3 is TGTGCCACCGGTAAACGGAATCAGCCCCAGCATTTT. Protein product: CATGKRNQPQHF.